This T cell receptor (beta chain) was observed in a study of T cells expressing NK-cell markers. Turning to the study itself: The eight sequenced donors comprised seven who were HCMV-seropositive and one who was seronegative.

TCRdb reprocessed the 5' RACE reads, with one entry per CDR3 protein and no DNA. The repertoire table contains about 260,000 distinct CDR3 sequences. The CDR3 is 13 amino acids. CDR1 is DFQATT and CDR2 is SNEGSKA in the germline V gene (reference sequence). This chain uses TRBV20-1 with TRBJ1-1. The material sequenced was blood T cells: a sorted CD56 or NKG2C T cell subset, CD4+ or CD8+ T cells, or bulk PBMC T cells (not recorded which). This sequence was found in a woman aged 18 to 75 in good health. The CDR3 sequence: CSAPYSPNTEAFF.